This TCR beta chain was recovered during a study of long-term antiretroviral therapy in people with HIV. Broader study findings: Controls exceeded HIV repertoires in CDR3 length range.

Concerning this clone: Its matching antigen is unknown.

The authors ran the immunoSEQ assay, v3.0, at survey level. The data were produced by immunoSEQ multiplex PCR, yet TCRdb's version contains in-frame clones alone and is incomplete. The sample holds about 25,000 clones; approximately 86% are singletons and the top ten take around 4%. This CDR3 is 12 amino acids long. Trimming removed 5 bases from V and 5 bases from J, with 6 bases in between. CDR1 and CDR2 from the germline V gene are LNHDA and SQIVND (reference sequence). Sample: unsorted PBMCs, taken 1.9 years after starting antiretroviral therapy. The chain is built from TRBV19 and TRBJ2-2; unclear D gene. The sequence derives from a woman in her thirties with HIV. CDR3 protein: CASSPKTGELFF. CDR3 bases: TGTGCCAGTAGTCCAAAGACCGGGGAGCTGTTTTTT.